These 5 T cell receptor beta chains share one sample of origin, sequenced in a study of cytomegalovirus exposure and HLA in healthy donors. The PCR employed 60 Vbeta primers together with 13 Jbeta primers. Measured with immunoSEQ multiplex PCR; TCRdb has only the in-frame clones, and not every one. In the table there are approximately 120,000 clones, 80% of which are singletons. The specimen was PBMCs. The receptors stem from a man under 40 in good health and CMV-seropositive.

The chain couples TRBV5-5 to TRBJ2-7, with no clear D. Germline V gene data show CDR1 as SGHKS and CDR2 as YYEKEE (reference sequence). This CDR3 is built from 17 residues. V was cut by 0 bases and J by 1 base, with 17 bases left in between. CDR3 residues: CASSLDSRGYSSYEQYF. The CDR3 bases are TGTGCCAGCAGCTTGGATTCGCGAGGATACTCGTCCTACGAGCAGTACTTC.

J is TRBJ2-1 and V is TRBV10-1; TRBD2 might be the D (5 bases). The CDR3 contains 14 residues. The germline V and J ends were trimmed by 3 bases and 8 bases, with 14 bases remaining between them. The germline V gene has CDR1 WNHNN and CDR2 SYGVQD (reference sequence). CDR3 nucleotide sequence: TGCGCCAGCAGTGATAGTCCGGGGTACGATGAGCAGTTCTTC. Translation gives CASSDSPGYDEQFF.

This clone was observed a single time. The chain uses TRBV7-9 and TRBJ1-1; D is uncertain. This CDR3 has 15 residues. V was cut by 3 bases and J by 5 bases, with 16 bases left in between. Looked up from germline, CDR1 is SEHNR and CDR2 is FQNEAQ (reference sequence). The CDR3 is CASSFGPEANTEAFF. CDR3 in DNA: TGTGCCAGCAGCTTTGGACCGGAGGCGAATACTGAAGCTTTCTTT.

The chain is built from TRBV4-2 and TRBJ1-1; TRBD1 is a possible D gene (6 bases). The V gene lost 3 bases and the J gene lost 3 bases, with 23 bases spanning the gap. The CDR3 covers 18 residues. In germline, CDR1 is LGHNA, CDR2 YNFKEQ. CDR3 DNA: TGTGCCAGCAGCCATCCCGGCGGTTCTATACAGGGAGACACTGAAGCTTTCTTT. Its translation: CASSHPGGSIQGDTEAFF.

The J gene is TRBJ2-7, the V gene TRBV18; 8 bases line up with TRBD1. With V trimmed by 2 bases and J by 9 bases, 6 bases remained unmatched. This CDR3 has 13 residues. Germline V gene lookup returns CDR1 KGHSH and CDR2 LQKENI. The CDR3 nucleotides are TGTGCCAGCTCACCAACAGGGGGGTATGCGCAGTACTTC. Translating gives CASSPTGGYAQYF.